The rows below give T cell receptor beta chains drawn from one sample of a study of long-term antiretroviral therapy in people with HIV. Measured with immunoSEQ multiplex PCR; TCRdb has only the in-frame clones, and not every one. The table has about 33,000 clones, approximately 96% seen once; the top ten hold over 2%. Sequenced here: unsorted PBMCs, sampled roughly 6.4 years after starting antiretroviral therapy. The receptor source for this set is a man aged 25 to 45 with HIV. Both conserved end residues are part of each CDR3. Fields, in order: CDR3 length, clone size, J gene, D gene, V gene, CDR3 DNA, CDR3 protein. A D gene is named only where the DNA matches it firmly. The size entry is marked missing in some rows and otherwise reads once, few, many or a size class.

cdr3_length: 15; clone_size: -; j_call: TRBJ1-4; d_call: -; v_call: TRBV9; cdr3_nt: TGTGCCAGCAGTTTCGACGGGGCAGCTAATGAAAAACTGTTTTTT; cdr3_aa: CASSFDGAANEKLFF
cdr3_length: 16; clone_size: -; j_call: TRBJ2-1; d_call: -; v_call: TRBV2; cdr3_nt: TGTGCCAGCAGTGAACCAGAAAGGGACCCCATCAATGAGCAGTTCTTC; cdr3_aa: CASSEPERDPINEQFF
cdr3_length: 14; clone_size: -; j_call: TRBJ1-2; d_call: -; v_call: TRBV7-2; cdr3_nt: TGTGCCAGCAGCTTGGGACTCGCTAACTATGGCTACACCTTC; cdr3_aa: CASSLGLANYGYTF
cdr3_length: 15; clone_size: -; j_call: TRBJ2-7; d_call: TRBD2; v_call: TRBV9; cdr3_nt: TGTGCCAGCAGCGGAGAGAGCGGGAGAACCGACGAGCAGTACTTC; cdr3_aa: CASSGESGRTDEQYF
cdr3_length: 16; clone_size: -; j_call: TRBJ1-3; d_call: -; v_call: TRBV4-3; cdr3_nt: TGCGCCAGCAGCCAAGGGGGGGTAAGGGCTGGAAACACCATATATTTT; cdr3_aa: CASSQGGVRAGNTIYF
cdr3_length: 16; clone_size: -; j_call: TRBJ1-2; d_call: -; v_call: TRBV29-1; cdr3_nt: TGCAGCGTTGATGGGGCAGACCCGCCGTTGGGCTATGGCTACACCTTC; cdr3_aa: CSVDGADPPLGYGYTF
cdr3_length: 13; clone_size: -; j_call: TRBJ1-5; d_call: -; v_call: TRBV14; cdr3_nt: TGTGCCAGCAGCCAAGGGTACAATCAGCCCCAGCATTTT; cdr3_aa: CASSQGYNQPQHF
cdr3_length: 14; clone_size: -; j_call: TRBJ1-4; d_call: -; v_call: TRBV18; cdr3_nt: TGTGCCAGCTCACCCATCTCAACTAATGAAAAACTGTTTTTT; cdr3_aa: CASSPISTNEKLFF
cdr3_length: 16; clone_size: -; j_call: TRBJ2-2; d_call: -; v_call: TRBV5-1; cdr3_nt: TGCGCCAGCAGTATGGCAGGGTGGGGGAGCACCGGGGAGCTGTTTTTT; cdr3_aa: CASSMAGWGSTGELFF
cdr3_length: 11; clone_size: -; j_call: TRBJ2-7; d_call: -; v_call: TRBV5-1; cdr3_nt: TGCGCCAGCAGCTTGGAGGGCGAGCAGTACTTC; cdr3_aa: CASSLEGEQYF
cdr3_length: 14; clone_size: -; j_call: TRBJ2-2; d_call: TRBD2; v_call: TRBV7-7; cdr3_nt: TGTGCCAGCAGAGTAGCGGGTCTAACCGGGGAGCTGTTTTTT; cdr3_aa: CASRVAGLTGELFF
cdr3_length: 17; clone_size: once; j_call: TRBJ2-1; d_call: TRBD2; v_call: TRBV7-9; cdr3_nt: TGTGCCAGCAGCTTGTCCGCTAGCGGGAGTGCCTACAATGAGCAGTTCTTC; cdr3_aa: CASSLSASGSAYNEQFF
cdr3_length: 17; clone_size: -; j_call: TRBJ2-3; d_call: TRBD2; v_call: TRBV19; cdr3_nt: TGTGCCAGTAGTACCCCAACTAGCGGGTGGAGCACAGATACGCAGTATTTT; cdr3_aa: CASSTPTSGWSTDTQYF
cdr3_length: 18; clone_size: -; j_call: TRBJ1-5; d_call: -; v_call: TRBV4-3; cdr3_nt: TGCGCCAGCAGCCAAGATCTTGGGGGGGCTGGGGACAATCAGCCCCAGCATTTT; cdr3_aa: CASSQDLGGAGDNQPQHF
cdr3_length: 20; clone_size: -; j_call: TRBJ2-7; d_call: TRBD2; v_call: TRBV14; cdr3_nt: TGTGCCAGCAGCCAAGAATCAGGACTAGCGGGAAGGGGGAGATTTTACGAGCAGTACTTC; cdr3_aa: CASSQESGLAGRGRFYEQYF
cdr3_length: 15; clone_size: once; j_call: TRBJ2-1; d_call: TRBD2; v_call: TRBV5-1; cdr3_nt: TGCGCCAGCAGCTTGTCGGGAGGGCCTTACAATGAGCAGTTCTTC; cdr3_aa: CASSLSGGPYNEQFF
cdr3_length: 14; clone_size: once; j_call: TRBJ2-1; d_call: TRBD2; v_call: TRBV5-5; cdr3_nt: TGTGCCAGCAGCTGGGGGGGAGTGGACAATGAGCAGTTCTTC; cdr3_aa: CASSWGGVDNEQFF
cdr3_length: 13; clone_size: -; j_call: TRBJ2-7; d_call: -; v_call: TRBV7-9; cdr3_nt: TGTGCCAGCAGCGGATCCGGGACCTACGAGCAGTACTTC; cdr3_aa: CASSGSGTYEQYF
cdr3_length: 15; clone_size: -; j_call: TRBJ2-2; d_call: -; v_call: TRBV7-3; cdr3_nt: TGTGCCAGCAGCTACCCCCAACTCGGAACCGGGGAGCTGTTTTTT; cdr3_aa: CASSYPQLGTGELFF
cdr3_length: 14; clone_size: once; j_call: TRBJ1-6; d_call: TRBD1; v_call: TRBV4-1; cdr3_nt: TGCGCCAGCAGCCAAGGACAGGGGATTCGAGCCCTCCACTTT; cdr3_aa: CASSQGQGIRALHF
cdr3_length: 13; clone_size: -; j_call: TRBJ1-1; d_call: -; v_call: TRBV9; cdr3_nt: TGTGCCAGCAGCCCTACCGGGGCCCGTGAAGCTTTCTTT; cdr3_aa: CASSPTGAREAFF
cdr3_length: 14; clone_size: -; j_call: TRBJ1-2; d_call: TRBD1; v_call: TRBV13; cdr3_nt: TGTGCCAGCAGCCTGGGGACAGGCGGTAGGGGCTACACCTTC; cdr3_aa: CASSLGTGGRGYTF
cdr3_length: 17; clone_size: -; j_call: TRBJ2-7; d_call: TRBD2; v_call: TRBV7-2; cdr3_nt: TGTGCCAGCAGCCCGCAACCGTCCGGGACTAGTCTTCGCGAGCAGTACTTC; cdr3_aa: CASSPQPSGTSLREQYF
cdr3_length: 15; clone_size: -; j_call: TRBJ2-4; d_call: -; v_call: TRBV7-9; cdr3_nt: TGTGCCAGCAGCTTACCGGGGTTGGGCAAAAACATTCAGTACTTC; cdr3_aa: CASSLPGLGKNIQYF
cdr3_length: 15; clone_size: -; j_call: TRBJ2-1; d_call: TRBD2; v_call: TRBV5-4; cdr3_nt: TGTGCCAGCAGCTTGCCAGCGGGGCCGTTCCAGGGGCAGTTCTTC; cdr3_aa: CASSLPAGPFQGQFF
cdr3_length: 13; clone_size: -; j_call: TRBJ2-7; d_call: TRBD2; v_call: TRBV19; cdr3_nt: TGTGCCAGTAGAGAGTTAGCGGGCTACGAGCAGTACTTC; cdr3_aa: CASRELAGYEQYF
cdr3_length: 14; clone_size: once; j_call: TRBJ2-5; d_call: TRBD2; v_call: TRBV6-1; cdr3_nt: TGTGCCAGCACCGGGACTAGCGGGGAAGAGACCCAGTACTTC; cdr3_aa: CASTGTSGEETQYF
cdr3_length: 14; clone_size: -; j_call: TRBJ1-4; d_call: TRBD1; v_call: TRBV27; cdr3_nt: TGTGCCAGCAGTCCCAGACAGGGGGTAGGAAAACTGTTTTTT; cdr3_aa: CASSPRQGVGKLFF
cdr3_length: 14; clone_size: -; j_call: TRBJ1-1; d_call: -; v_call: TRBV7-8; cdr3_nt: TGTGCCAGCAACTATGACAGCGGGGGCACTGAAGCTTTCTTT; cdr3_aa: CASNYDSGGTEAFF
cdr3_length: 14; clone_size: -; j_call: TRBJ2-7; d_call: -; v_call: TRBV21-1; cdr3_nt: TGTGCCAGCAGCAAAGTGGTCAGGTTGTCCGAGCAGTACTTC; cdr3_aa: CASSKVVRLSEQYF
cdr3_length: 15; clone_size: -; j_call: TRBJ2-7; d_call: TRBD1; v_call: TRBV7-2; cdr3_nt: TGTGCCAGCAGCTCCTATCGGGACAGGGGATGGGAACAGTACTTC; cdr3_aa: CASSSYRDRGWEQYF
cdr3_length: 13; clone_size: -; j_call: TRBJ1-1; d_call: -; v_call: TRBV4-3; cdr3_nt: TGCGCCAGCAGCACAGGATTGAACACTGAAGCTTTCTTT; cdr3_aa: CASSTGLNTEAFF
cdr3_length: 11; clone_size: once; j_call: TRBJ1-6; d_call: -; v_call: TRBV6-1; cdr3_nt: TGTGCCAGCAGTGAAAGGTCACCCCTCCACTTT; cdr3_aa: CASSERSPLHF
cdr3_length: 17; clone_size: -; j_call: TRBJ1-2; d_call: -; v_call: TRBV18; cdr3_nt: TGTGCCAGCTCACGGGGGATCCGTACGACCGACGCAGATGGCTACACCTTC; cdr3_aa: CASSRGIRTTDADGYTF
cdr3_length: 14; clone_size: -; j_call: TRBJ1-5; d_call: -; v_call: TRBV9; cdr3_nt: TGTGCCAGCAGCGTAGACGGGGGGCATCAGCCCCAGCATTTT; cdr3_aa: CASSVDGGHQPQHF
cdr3_length: 16; clone_size: -; j_call: TRBJ2-3; d_call: TRBD2; v_call: TRBV27; cdr3_nt: TGTGCCAGCAGTCCCCGGTTAGCGGGTACCACAGATACGCAGTATTTT; cdr3_aa: CASSPRLAGTTDTQYF
cdr3_length: 14; clone_size: large; j_call: TRBJ1-3; d_call: -; v_call: TRBV4-3; cdr3_nt: TGCGCCAGCAGCCAAGGGGGGGCTGGAAACACCATATATTTT; cdr3_aa: CASSQGGAGNTIYF
cdr3_length: 16; clone_size: -; j_call: TRBJ2-1; d_call: TRBD2; v_call: TRBV9; cdr3_nt: TGTGCCAGCAGCCCTTGGGGGACTAGCGCCAACAATGAGCAGTTCTTC; cdr3_aa: CASSPWGTSANNEQFF
cdr3_length: 12; clone_size: -; j_call: TRBJ2-2; d_call: -; v_call: TRBV11-2; cdr3_nt: TGTGCCAGCAGCGAAGACGGAGGGGAGCTGTTTTTT; cdr3_aa: CASSEDGGELFF
cdr3_length: 13; clone_size: -; j_call: TRBJ1-1; d_call: TRBD1; v_call: TRBV11-2; cdr3_nt: TGTGCCAGCAGCTTAGGGGGGGACAGGAGGACTTTCTTT; cdr3_aa: CASSLGGDRRTFF
cdr3_length: 16; clone_size: -; j_call: TRBJ1-1; d_call: -; v_call: TRBV13; cdr3_nt: TGTGCCAGCAGCTTTACAGGGTTGGGCGGGCAGACTGAAGCTTTCTTT; cdr3_aa: CASSFTGLGGQTEAFF
cdr3_length: 15; clone_size: -; j_call: TRBJ2-3; d_call: -; v_call: TRBV7-6; cdr3_nt: TGTGCCAGCAGCTTAGCGTCAGGGGCCACAGATACGCAGTATTTT; cdr3_aa: CASSLASGATDTQYF
cdr3_length: 11; clone_size: few; j_call: TRBJ1-6; d_call: -; v_call: TRBV12-5; cdr3_nt: TGTGCTAGTGGCCAAACTTTACCCCTCCACTTT; cdr3_aa: CASGQTLPLHF
cdr3_length: 13; clone_size: -; j_call: TRBJ2-7; d_call: TRBD2; v_call: TRBV11-2; cdr3_nt: TGTGCCAGCAGCTATGGACTAGCGGACGAGCAGTACTTC; cdr3_aa: CASSYGLADEQYF
cdr3_length: 13; clone_size: -; j_call: TRBJ1-1; d_call: -; v_call: TRBV6-5; cdr3_nt: TGTGCCAGCAGTTTTGCAGGAGTCACTGAAGCTTTCTTT; cdr3_aa: CASSFAGVTEAFF
cdr3_length: 13; clone_size: -; j_call: TRBJ2-5; d_call: TRBD2; v_call: TRBV5-6; cdr3_nt: TGTGCCAGCAGTGCAGCGGGGGGGCGCGGCCAGTACTTC; cdr3_aa: CASSAAGGRGQYF
cdr3_length: 14; clone_size: -; j_call: TRBJ1-1; d_call: TRBD1; v_call: TRBV10-3; cdr3_nt: TGTGCCATCAGTGCGAGGACAGGGTACACTGAAGCTTTCTTT; cdr3_aa: CAISARTGYTEAFF
cdr3_length: 16; clone_size: -; j_call: TRBJ2-1; d_call: -; v_call: TRBV27; cdr3_nt: TGTGCCAGCAGTTCCCGGGACCACCTTTCGGGTAATGAGCAGTTCTTC; cdr3_aa: CASSSRDHLSGNEQFF
cdr3_length: 16; clone_size: -; j_call: TRBJ2-3; d_call: -; v_call: TRBV7-8; cdr3_nt: TGTGCCAGCAGCCAGCGCCTCCGGGGGGCCGTAGATACGCAGTATTTT; cdr3_aa: CASSQRLRGAVDTQYF
cdr3_length: 15; clone_size: once; j_call: TRBJ2-7; d_call: -; v_call: TRBV5-5; cdr3_nt: TGTGCCAGCACCCGCGGCCAGGGAGATGCTTACGAGCAGTACTTC; cdr3_aa: CASTRGQGDAYEQYF
cdr3_length: 17; clone_size: -; j_call: TRBJ2-5; d_call: TRBD2; v_call: TRBV7-6; cdr3_nt: TGTGCCAGCAGCTTAGGAAATAGCGGGGGGCCCTCGGAGACCCAGTACTTC; cdr3_aa: CASSLGNSGGPSETQYF
cdr3_length: 16; clone_size: -; j_call: TRBJ2-1; d_call: TRBD2; v_call: TRBV25-1; cdr3_nt: TGTGCCAGCAGGACTAGCGGGGGGGGCTCCTACAATGAGCAGTTCTTC; cdr3_aa: CASRTSGGGSYNEQFF
cdr3_length: 15; clone_size: -; j_call: TRBJ2-3; d_call: TRBD2; v_call: TRBV4-3; cdr3_nt: TGCGCCAGCAGCCTCCAGCGGGGAGCCACAGATACGCAGTATTTT; cdr3_aa: CASSLQRGATDTQYF